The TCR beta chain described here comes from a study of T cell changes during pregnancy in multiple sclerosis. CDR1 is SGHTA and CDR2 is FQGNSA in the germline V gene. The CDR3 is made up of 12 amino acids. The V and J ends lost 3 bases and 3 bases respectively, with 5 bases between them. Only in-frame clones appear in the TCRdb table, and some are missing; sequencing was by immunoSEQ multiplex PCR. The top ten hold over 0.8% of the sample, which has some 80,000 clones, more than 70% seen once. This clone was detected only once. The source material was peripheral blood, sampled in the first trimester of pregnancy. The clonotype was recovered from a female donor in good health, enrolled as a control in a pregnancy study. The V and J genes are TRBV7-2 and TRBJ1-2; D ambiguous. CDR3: CASSFNYYGYTF. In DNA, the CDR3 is TGTGCCAGCAGCTTCAACTACTATGGCTACACCTTC. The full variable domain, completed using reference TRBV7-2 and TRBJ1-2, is GAGVSQSPSNKVTEKGKDVELRCDPISGHTALYWYRQSLGQGLEFLIYFQGNSAPDKSGLPSDRFSAERTGGSVSTLTIQRTQQEDSAVYLCASSFNYYGYTFGSGTRLTVV.